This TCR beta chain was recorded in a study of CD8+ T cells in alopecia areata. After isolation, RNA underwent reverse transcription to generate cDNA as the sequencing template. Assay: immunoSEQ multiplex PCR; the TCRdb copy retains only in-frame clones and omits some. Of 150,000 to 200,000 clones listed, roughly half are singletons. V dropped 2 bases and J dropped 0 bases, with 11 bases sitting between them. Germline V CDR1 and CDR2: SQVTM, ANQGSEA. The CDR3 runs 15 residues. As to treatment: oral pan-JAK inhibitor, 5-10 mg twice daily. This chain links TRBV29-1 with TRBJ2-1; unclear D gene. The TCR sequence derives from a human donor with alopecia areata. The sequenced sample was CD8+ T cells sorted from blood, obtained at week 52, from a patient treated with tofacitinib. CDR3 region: CSVEWAESSYNEQFF. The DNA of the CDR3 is TGCAGCGTTGAATGGGCGGAGAGCTCCTACAATGAGCAGTTCTTC.